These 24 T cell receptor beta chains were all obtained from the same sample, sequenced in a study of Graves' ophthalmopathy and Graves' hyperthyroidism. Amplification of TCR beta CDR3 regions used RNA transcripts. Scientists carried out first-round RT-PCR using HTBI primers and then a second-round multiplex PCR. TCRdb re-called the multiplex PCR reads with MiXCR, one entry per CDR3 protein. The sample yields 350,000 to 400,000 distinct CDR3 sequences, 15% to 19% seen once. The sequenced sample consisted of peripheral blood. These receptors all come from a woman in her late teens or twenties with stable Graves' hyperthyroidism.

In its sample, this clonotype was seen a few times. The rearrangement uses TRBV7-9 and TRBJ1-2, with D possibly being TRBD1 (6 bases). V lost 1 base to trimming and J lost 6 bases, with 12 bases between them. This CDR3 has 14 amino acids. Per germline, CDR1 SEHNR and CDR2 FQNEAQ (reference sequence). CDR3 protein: CASSLEGQVNGYTF. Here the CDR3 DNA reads TGTGCCAGCAGCTTAGAGGGACAAGTGAATGGCTACACCTTC.

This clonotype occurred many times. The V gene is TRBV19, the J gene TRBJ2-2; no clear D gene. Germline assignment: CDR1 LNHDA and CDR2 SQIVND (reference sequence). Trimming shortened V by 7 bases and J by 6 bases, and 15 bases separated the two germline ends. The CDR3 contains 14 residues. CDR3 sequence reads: CASTNQWGPGELFF. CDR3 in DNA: TGTGCCAGTACCAATCAATGGGGTCCCGGGGAGCTGTTTTTT. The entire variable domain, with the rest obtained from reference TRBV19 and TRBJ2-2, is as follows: DGGITQSPKYLFRKEGQNVTLSCEQNLNHDAMYWYRQDPGQGLRLIYYSQIVNDFQKGDIAEGYSVSREKKESFPLTVTSAQKNPTAFYLCASTNQWGPGELFFGEGSRLTVL.

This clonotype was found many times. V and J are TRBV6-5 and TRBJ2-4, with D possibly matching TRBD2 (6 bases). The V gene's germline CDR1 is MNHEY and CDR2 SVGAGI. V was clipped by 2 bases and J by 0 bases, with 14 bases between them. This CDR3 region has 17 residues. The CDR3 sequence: CASSYDGGTVAKNIQYF. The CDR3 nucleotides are TGTGCCAGCAGTTACGATGGAGGGACGGTAGCCAAAAACATTCAGTACTTC.

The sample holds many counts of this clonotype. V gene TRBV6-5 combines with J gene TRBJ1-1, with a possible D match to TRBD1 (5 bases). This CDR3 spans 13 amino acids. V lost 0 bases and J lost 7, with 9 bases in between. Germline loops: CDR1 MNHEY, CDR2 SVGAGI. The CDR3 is CASSYSEGNEAFF. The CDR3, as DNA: TGTGCCAGCAGTTACTCCGAGGGGAATGAAGCTTTCTTT.

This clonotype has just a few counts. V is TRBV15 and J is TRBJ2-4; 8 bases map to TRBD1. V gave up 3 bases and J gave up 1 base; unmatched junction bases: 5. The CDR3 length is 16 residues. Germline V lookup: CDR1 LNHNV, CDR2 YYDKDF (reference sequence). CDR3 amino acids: CATSRDRVSAKNIQYF. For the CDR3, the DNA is TGTGCCACCAGCAGGGACAGGGTCTCGGCCAAAAACATTCAGTACTTC.

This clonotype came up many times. The CDR3 DNA is TGTGCCAGCAGTTACGTGACAGGAGCTGAAGCTTTCTTT. Protein product: CASSYVTGAEAFF. The gene calls are TRBV6-2 or TRBV6-3 and TRBJ1-1, with D tentatively TRBD1 (6 bases). Germline CDR1 and CDR2: MNHEY and SVGEGT. V lost 2 bases to trimming and J lost 6 bases, with 10 bases between them. CDR3 size: 13 residues.

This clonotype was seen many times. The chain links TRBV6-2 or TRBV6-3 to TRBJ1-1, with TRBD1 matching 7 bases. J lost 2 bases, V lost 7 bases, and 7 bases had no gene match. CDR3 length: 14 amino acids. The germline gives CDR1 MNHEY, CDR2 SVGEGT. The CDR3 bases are TGTGCCAGCAAACAGGGGAATCGCAACACTGAAGCTTTCTTT. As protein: CASKQGNRNTEAFF.

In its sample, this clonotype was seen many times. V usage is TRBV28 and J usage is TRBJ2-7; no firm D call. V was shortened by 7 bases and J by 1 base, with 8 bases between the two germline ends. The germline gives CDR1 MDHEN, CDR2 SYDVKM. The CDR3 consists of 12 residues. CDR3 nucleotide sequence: TGTGCCAGCACCAAAGGGTCCTACGAGCAGTACTTC. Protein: CASTKGSYEQYF. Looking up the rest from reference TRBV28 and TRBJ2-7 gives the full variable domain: DVKVTQSSRYLVKRTGEKVFLECVQDMDHENMFWYRQDPGLGLRLIYFSYDVKMKEKGDIPEGYSVSREKKERFSLILESASTNQTSMYLCASTKGSYEQYFGPGTRLTVT.

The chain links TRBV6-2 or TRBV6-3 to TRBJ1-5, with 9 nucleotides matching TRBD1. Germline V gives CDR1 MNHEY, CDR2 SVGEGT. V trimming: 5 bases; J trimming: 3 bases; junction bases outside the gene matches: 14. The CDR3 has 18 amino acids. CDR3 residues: CASSLPTTGGVYNQPQHF. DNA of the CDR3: TGTGCCAGCAGTCTCCCCACCACAGGGGGCGTCTACAATCAGCCCCAGCATTTT.

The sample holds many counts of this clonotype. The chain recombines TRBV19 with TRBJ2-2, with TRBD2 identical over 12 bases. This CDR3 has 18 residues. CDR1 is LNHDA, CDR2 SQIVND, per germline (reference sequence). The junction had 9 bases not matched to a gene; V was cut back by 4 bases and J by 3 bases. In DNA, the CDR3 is TGTGCCAGTAGTACCCCAAGACTAGCGGGGGCATACACCGGGGAGCTGTTTTTT. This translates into CASSTPRLAGAYTGELFF.

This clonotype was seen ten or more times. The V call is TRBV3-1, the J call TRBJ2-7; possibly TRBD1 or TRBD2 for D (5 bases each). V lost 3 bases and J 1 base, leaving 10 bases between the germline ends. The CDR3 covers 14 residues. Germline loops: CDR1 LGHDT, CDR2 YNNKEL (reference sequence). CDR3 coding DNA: TGTGCCAGCAGCCAGTGGGACGGATCCTACGAGCAGTACTTC. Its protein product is CASSQWDGSYEQYF.

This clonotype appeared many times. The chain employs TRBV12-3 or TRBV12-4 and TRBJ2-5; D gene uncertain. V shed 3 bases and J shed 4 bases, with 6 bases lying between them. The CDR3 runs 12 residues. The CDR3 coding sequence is TGTGCCAGCAGTTTTACGGGAGAGACCCAGTACTTC. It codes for CASSFTGETQYF.

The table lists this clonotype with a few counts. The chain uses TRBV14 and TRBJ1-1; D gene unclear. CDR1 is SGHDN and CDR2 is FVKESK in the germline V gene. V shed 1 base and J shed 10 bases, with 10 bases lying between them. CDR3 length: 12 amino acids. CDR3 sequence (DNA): TGTGCCAGCAGCCAAGGTAAACGAGGAGCTTTCTTT. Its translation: CASSQGKRGAFF.

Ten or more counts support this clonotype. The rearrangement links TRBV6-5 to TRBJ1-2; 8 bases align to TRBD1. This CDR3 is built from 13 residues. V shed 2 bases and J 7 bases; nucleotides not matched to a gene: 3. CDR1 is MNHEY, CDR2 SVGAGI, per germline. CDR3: CASSYPGGFGYTF. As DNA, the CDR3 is TGTGCCAGCAGTTACCCAGGGGGCTTTGGCTACACCTTC.

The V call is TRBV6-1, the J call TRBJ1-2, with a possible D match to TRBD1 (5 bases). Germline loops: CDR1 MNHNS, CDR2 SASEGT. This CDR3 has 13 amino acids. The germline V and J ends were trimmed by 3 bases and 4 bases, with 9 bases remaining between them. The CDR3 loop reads CASSEKGTYGYTF. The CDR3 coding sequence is TGTGCCAGCAGTGAGAAGGGGACCTATGGCTACACCTTC.

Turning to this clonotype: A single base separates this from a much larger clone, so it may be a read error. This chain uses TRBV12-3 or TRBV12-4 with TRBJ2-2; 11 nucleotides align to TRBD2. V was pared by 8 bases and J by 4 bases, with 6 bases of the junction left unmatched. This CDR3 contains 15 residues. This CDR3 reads CASHRLAGSTGELFF. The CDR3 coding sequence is TGTGCCAGCCATAGACTAGCGGGGAGCACCGGGGAGCTGTTTTTT.

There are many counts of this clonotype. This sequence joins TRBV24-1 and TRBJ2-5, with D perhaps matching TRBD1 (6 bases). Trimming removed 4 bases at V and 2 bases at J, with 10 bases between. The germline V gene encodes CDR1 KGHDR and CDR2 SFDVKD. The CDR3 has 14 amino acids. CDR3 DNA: TGTGCCACCAGTGACACAGGGAGACAAGAGACCCAGTACTTC. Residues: CATSDTGRQETQYF.

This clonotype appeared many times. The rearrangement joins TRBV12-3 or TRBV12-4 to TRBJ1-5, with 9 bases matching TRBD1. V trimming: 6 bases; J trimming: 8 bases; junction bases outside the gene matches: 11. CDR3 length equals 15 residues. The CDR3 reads CASRPSGTGLEPQHF. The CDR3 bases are TGTGCCAGCAGGCCCTCCGGGACAGGGTTAGAGCCCCAGCATTTT.

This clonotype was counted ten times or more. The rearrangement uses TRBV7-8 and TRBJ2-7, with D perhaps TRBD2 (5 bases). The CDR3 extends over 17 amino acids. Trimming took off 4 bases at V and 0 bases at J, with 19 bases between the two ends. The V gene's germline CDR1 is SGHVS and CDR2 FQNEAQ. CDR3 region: CASSWGVARIHSYEQYF. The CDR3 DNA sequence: TGTGCCAGCAGCTGGGGAGTAGCGAGAATCCACTCCTACGAGCAGTACTTC.

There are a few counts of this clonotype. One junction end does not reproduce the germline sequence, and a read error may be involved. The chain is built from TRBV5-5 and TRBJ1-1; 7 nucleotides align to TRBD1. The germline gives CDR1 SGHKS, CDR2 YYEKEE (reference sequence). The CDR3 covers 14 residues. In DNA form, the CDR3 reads TGTGCCAGCAGCCCGGGACAGTTGAACACTGAAGCTTGCTTT. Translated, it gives CASSPGQLNTEACF.

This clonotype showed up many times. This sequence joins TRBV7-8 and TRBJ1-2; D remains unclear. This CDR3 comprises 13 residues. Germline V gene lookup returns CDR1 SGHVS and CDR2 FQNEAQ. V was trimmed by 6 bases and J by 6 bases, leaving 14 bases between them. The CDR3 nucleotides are TGTGCCAGCAGACTAGAGTCCACAGATGGCTACACCTTC. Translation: CASRLESTDGYTF. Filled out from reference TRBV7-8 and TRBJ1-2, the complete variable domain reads GAGVSQSPRYKVAKRGQDVALRCDPISGHVSLFWYQQALGQGPEFLTYFQNEAQLDKSGLPSDRFFAERPEGSVSTLKIQRTQQEDSAVYLCASRLESTDGYTFGSGTRLTVV.

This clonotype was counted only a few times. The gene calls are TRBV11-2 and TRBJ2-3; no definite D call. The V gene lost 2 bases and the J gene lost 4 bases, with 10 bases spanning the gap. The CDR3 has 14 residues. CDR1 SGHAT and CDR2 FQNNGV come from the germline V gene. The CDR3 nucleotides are TGTGCCAGCAGCTTAAGGCCAGCATCAGATACGCAGTATTTT. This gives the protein CASSLRPASDTQYF. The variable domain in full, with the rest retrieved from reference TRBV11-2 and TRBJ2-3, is EAGVAQSPRYKIIEKRQSVAFWCNPISGHATLYWYQQILGQGPKLLIQFQNNGVVDDSQLPKDRFSAERLKGVDSTLKIQPAKLEDSAVYLCASSLRPASDTQYFGPGTRLTVL.

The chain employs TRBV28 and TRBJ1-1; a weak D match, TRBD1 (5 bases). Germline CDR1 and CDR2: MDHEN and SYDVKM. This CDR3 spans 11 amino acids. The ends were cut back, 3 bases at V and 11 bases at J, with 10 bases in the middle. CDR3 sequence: CASSLVRQAFF. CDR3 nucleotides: TGTGCCAGCAGTTTGGTCAGACAGGCTTTCTTT.

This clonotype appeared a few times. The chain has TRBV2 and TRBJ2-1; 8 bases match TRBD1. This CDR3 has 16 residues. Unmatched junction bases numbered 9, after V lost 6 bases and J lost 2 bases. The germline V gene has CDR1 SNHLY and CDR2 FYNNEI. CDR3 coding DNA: TGTGCCAGCAGGGGAACCGGGACAGGAACCTACAATGAGCAGTTCTTC. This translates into CASRGTGTGTYNEQFF.